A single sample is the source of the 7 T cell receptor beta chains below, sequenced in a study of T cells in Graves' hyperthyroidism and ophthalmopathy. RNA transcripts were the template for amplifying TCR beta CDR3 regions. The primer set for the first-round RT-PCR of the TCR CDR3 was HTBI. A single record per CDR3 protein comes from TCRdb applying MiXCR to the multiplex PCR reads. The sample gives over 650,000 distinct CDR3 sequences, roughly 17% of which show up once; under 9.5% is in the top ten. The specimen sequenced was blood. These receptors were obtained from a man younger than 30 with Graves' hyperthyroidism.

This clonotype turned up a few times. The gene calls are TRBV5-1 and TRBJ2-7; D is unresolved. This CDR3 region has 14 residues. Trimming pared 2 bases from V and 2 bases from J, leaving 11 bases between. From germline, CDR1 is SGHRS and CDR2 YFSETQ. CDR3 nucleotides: TGCGCCAGCAGCTTAGTAAGCAGTACCTACGAGCAGTACTTC. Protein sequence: CASSLVSSTYEQYF.

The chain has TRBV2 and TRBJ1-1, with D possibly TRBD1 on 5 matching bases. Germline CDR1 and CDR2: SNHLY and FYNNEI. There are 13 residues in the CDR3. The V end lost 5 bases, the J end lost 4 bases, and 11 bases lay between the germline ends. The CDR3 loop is CASSIQGFTEAFF. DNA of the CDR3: TGTGCCAGCAGTATTCAGGGTTTCACTGAAGCTTTCTTT.

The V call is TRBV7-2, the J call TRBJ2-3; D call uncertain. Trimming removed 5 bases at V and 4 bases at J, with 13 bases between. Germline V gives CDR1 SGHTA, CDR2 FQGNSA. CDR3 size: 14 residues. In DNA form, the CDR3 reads TGTGCCAGCAGCGCGACTCTAGTAGCAGATACGCAGTATTTT. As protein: CASSATLVADTQYF.

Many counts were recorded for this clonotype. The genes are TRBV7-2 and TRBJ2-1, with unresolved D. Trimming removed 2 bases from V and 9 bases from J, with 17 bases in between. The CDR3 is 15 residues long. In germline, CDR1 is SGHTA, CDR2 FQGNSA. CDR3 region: CASSLNIRVSGEQFF. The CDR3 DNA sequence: TGTGCCAGCAGCTTAAACATACGGGTGTCGGGTGAGCAGTTCTTC.

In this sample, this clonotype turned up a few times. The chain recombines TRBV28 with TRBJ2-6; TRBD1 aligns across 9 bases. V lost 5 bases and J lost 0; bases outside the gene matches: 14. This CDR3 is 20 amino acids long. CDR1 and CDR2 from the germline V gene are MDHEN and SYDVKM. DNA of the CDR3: TGTGCCAGCAGTACCCTGGGGACAGGGACCCCCCTCTCTGGGGCCAACGTCCTGACTTTC. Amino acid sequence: CASSTLGTGTPLSGANVLTF.

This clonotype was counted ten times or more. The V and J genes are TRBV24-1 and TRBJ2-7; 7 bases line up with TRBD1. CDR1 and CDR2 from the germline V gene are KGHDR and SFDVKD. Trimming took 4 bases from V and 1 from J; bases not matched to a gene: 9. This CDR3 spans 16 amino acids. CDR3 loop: CATSDVRDSLSYEQYF. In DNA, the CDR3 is TGTGCCACCAGTGACGTCCGGGACAGTCTTTCCTACGAGCAGTACTTC.

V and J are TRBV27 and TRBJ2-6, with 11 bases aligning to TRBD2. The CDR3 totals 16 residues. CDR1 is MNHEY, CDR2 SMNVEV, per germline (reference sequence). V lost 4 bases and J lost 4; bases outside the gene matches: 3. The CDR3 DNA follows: TGTGCCAGCAGTTCACTAGCGGGAGCCGGGGCCAACGTCCTGACTTTC. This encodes CASSSLAGAGANVLTF.